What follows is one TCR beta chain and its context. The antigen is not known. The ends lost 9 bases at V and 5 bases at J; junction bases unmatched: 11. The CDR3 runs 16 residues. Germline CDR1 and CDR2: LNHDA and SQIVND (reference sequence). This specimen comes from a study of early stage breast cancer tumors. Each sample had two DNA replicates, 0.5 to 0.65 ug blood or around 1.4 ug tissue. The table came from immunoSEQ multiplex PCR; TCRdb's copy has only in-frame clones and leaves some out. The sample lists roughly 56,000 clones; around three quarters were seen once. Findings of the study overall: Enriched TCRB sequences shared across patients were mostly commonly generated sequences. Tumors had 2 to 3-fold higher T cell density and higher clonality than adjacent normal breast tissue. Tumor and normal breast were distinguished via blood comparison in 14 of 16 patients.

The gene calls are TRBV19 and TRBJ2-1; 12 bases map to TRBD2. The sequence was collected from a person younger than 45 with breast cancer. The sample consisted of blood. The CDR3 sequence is CASQTTRTSGNNEQFF. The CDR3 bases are TGTGCCAGCCAGACCACCAGGACTAGCGGGAACAATGAGCAGTTCTTC. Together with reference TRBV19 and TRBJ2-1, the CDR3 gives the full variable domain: DGGITQSPKYLFRKEGQNVTLSCEQNLNHDAMYWYRQDPGQGLRLIYYSQIVNDFQKGDIAEGYSVSREKKESFPLTVTSAQKNPTAFYLCASQTTRTSGNNEQFFGPGTRLTVL.